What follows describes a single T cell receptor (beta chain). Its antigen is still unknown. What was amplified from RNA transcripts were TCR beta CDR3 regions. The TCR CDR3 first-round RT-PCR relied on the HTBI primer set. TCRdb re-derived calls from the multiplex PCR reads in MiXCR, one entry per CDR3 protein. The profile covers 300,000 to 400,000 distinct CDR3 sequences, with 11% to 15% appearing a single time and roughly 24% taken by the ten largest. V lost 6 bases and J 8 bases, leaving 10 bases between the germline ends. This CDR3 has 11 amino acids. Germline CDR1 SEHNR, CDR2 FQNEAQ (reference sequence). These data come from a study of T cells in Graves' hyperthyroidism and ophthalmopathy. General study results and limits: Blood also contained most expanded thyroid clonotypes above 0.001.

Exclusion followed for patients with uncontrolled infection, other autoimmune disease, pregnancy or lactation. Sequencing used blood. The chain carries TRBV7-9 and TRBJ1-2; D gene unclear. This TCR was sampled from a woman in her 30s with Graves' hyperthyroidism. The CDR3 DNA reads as TGTGCCAGCAGTCCCCTCAACGGCTACACCTTC. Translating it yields CASSPLNGYTF.